One and the same sample provided the 9 T cell receptor beta chains below, sequenced in a study of blood T cell repertoires in COVID-19. Measured with immunoSEQ multiplex PCR; TCRdb has only the in-frame clones, and not every one. The repertoire holds approximately 49,000 clones, with approximately 85% as singletons. The sample taken for sequencing was peripheral blood. Every receptor here comes from a human donor with acute or convalescent COVID-19. The donor label of this sample is uncertain.

V gene TRBV29-1 combines with J gene TRBJ1-3, with D maybe TRBD1 (5 bases). Trimming left V 5 bases short and J 2 bases short, with 10 bases between. CDR1 is SQVTM and CDR2 is ANQGSEA in the germline V gene. CDR3 size: 13 residues. The CDR3 DNA follows: TGCAGCGTTATGCAGGGTACTGGAAACACCATATATTTT. Its protein is CSVMQGTGNTIYF. The full variable domain, its missing parts supplied by reference TRBV29-1 and TRBJ1-3, is SAVISQKPSRDICQRGTSLTIQCQVDSQVTMMFWYRQQPGQSLTLIATANQGSEATYESGFVIDKFPISRPNLTFSTLTVSNMSPEDSSIYLCSVMQGTGNTIYFGEGSWLTVV.

The V gene is TRBV4-2, the J gene TRBJ2-1; TRBD2 matches at 9 bases. Germline V lookup: CDR1 LGHNA, CDR2 YNFKEQ. After removal of 1 base from V and 0 bases from J, the junction contained 7 bases not matched to a gene. The CDR3 loop spans 18 amino acids. The DNA for the CDR3 is TGTGCCAGCAGCCAAGGAGAACTAGCGGGTGTCTCCTACAATGAGCAGTTCTTC. Encoded protein: CASSQGELAGVSYNEQFF.

V gene TRBV19 combines with J gene TRBJ1-6; TRBD1 matches 10 bases. The CDR3 contains 14 residues. From germline, CDR1 is LNHDA and CDR2 SQIVND (reference sequence). V lost 5 bases, J lost 9 bases, and 4 bases stayed unmatched. The CDR3: CASSDRGRGSPLHF. The CDR3 coding sequence is TGTGCCAGTAGTGACAGGGGGCGAGGTTCACCCCTCCACTTT.

This chain joins TRBV9 and TRBJ1-1; possible D gene TRBD1, 5 bases. The CDR3 is made up of 14 amino acids. CDR1 and CDR2 from the germline V gene are SGDLS and YYNGEE. With 6 bases removed from V and 0 bases from J, the gap between germline ends came to 12 bases. The DNA of the CDR3 is TGTGCCAGCACAAAGGGGCAGATGAACACTGAAGCTTTCTTT. Its protein product is CASTKGQMNTEAFF.

V usage is TRBV19 and J usage is TRBJ1-2; TRBD1 agrees at 8 bases. Unmatched junction bases numbered 4, after V lost 4 bases and J lost 3 bases. Germline CDR1 LNHDA, CDR2 SQIVND (reference sequence). The CDR3 extends over 14 amino acids. This chain's CDR3 is CASSRTGMDYGYTF. The CDR3 bases are TGTGCCAGTAGTAGGACAGGGATGGACTATGGCTACACCTTC. Full variable domain (missing parts from reference TRBV19 and TRBJ1-2): DGGITQSPKYLFRKEGQNVTLSCEQNLNHDAMYWYRQDPGQGLRLIYYSQIVNDFQKGDIAEGYSVSREKKESFPLTVTSAQKNPTAFYLCASSRTGMDYGYTFGSGTRLTVV.

The chain links TRBV11-3 to TRBJ1-6; D unclear. CDR3 size: 14 residues. Trimming stripped 5 bases from V and 7 bases from J, with 12 bases between. The germline V gene encodes CDR1 SGHNT and CDR2 YENEEA. The CDR3 region has the DNA TGTGCCAGCAGCCAAACTAATTACAATTCACCCCTCCACTTT. Translating gives CASSQTNYNSPLHF. Full variable domain (outside the CDR3, taken from reference TRBV11-3 and TRBJ1-6): EAGVVQSPRYKIIEKKQPVAFWCNPISGHNTLYWYLQNLGQGPELLIRYENEEAVDDSQLPKDRFSAERLKGVDSTLKIQPAELGDSAVYLCASSQTNYNSPLHFGNGTRLTVT.

V usage is TRBV28 and J usage is TRBJ2-2; 7 positions match TRBD2. Trimming removed 3 bases from V and 1 base from J; junction bases left unmatched: 5. This CDR3 has 16 amino acids. In germline, CDR1 is MDHEN, CDR2 SYDVKM. CDR3 coding DNA: TGTGCCAGCAGTTTTCTCCGGGGGGTGAACACCGGGGAGCTGTTTTTT. Encoded protein: CASSFLRGVNTGELFF. Drawing the rest from reference TRBV28 and TRBJ2-2, the complete variable domain is DVKVTQSSRYLVKRTGEKVFLECVQDMDHENMFWYRQDPGLGLRLIYFSYDVKMKEKGDIPEGYSVSREKKERFSLILESASTNQTSMYLCASSFLRGVNTGELFFGEGSRLTVL.

The chain joins TRBV10-3 to TRBJ2-7, with TRBD2 matching over 11 bases. The junction had 3 bases not matched to a gene; V was cut back by 6 bases and J by 2 bases. The CDR3 length is 14 residues. Per germline, CDR1 ENHRY and CDR2 SYGVKD. The CDR3 nucleotides read TGTGCCATCAGGGCTAGCGGGGGGCCCTACGAGCAGTACTTC. Its translation: CAIRASGGPYEQYF.

V and J are TRBV14 and TRBJ1-6, with 7 positions matching TRBD1. The CDR3 consists of 14 residues. The V gene end was trimmed by 4 bases and the J gene end by 6 bases; junction bases not matched to a gene: 3. Germline V lookup: CDR1 SGHDN, CDR2 FVKESK. The CDR3 spells CASSPQGFNSPLHF. As DNA, the CDR3 is TGTGCCAGCAGCCCACAGGGGTTTAATTCACCCCTCCACTTT. The full variable domain, completed using reference TRBV14 and TRBJ1-6, is EAGVTQFPSHSVIEKGQTVTLRCDPISGHDNLYWYRRVMGKEIKFLLHFVKESKQDESGMPNNRFLAERTGGTYSTLKVQPAELEDSGVYFCASSPQGFNSPLHFGNGTRLTVT.